The clone carrying this TCR beta chain was picked up one time. The antigen is undetermined. PCR involved 60 Vbeta and 13 Jbeta primers. Sequencing used immunoSEQ multiplex PCR; TCRdb keeps in-frame clones, though not all of them. The sample holds more than 45,000 clones, 70% to 85% seen once. The junction had 13 bases not matched to a gene; V was cut back by 6 bases and J by 4 bases. The germline gives CDR1 SGHNT, CDR2 YYREEE (reference sequence). This CDR3 spans 17 amino acids. This record belongs to a study of cytomegalovirus exposure and HLA in healthy donors. Study results and limitations: Cytomegalovirus association was listed for around 170 TCR beta chains. There were a few CMV-associated chains whose specificity for CMV antigens was confirmed in vitro.

The genes are TRBV5-4 and TRBJ2-3, with 11 bases fitting TRBD2. Input material: PBMCs. This clonotype originated in a man younger than 40 in good health and CMV-seronegative. CDR3 sequence reads: CASTRGVTSGSADTQYF. Here the CDR3 DNA reads TGTGCCAGCACCCGGGGGGTTACTAGCGGGAGCGCAGATACGCAGTATTTT.